A selection of T cell receptor beta chains follows, all from one sample in a study of blood T cell repertoires in COVID-19. Clones were read by immunoSEQ multiplex PCR, and TCRdb kept only the in-frame ones, dropping some. Of around 340,000 clones listed, 75% to 90% are singletons. The sequenced sample was peripheral blood. Receptor source: a woman aged 60-75 years with COVID-19, enrolled during active disease. CDR3s include the opening cysteine and the closing phenylalanine or tryptophan. Fields, in order: CDR3 protein, D gene, V gene, CDR3 length, J gene. D genes are given only for firm matches.

cdr3_aa: CASSQDGTGNQPQHF
d_call: TRBD1
v_call: TRBV4-1
cdr3_length: 15
j_call: TRBJ1-5

cdr3_aa: CASRATRQEETQYF
d_call: -
v_call: TRBV2
cdr3_length: 14
j_call: TRBJ2-5

cdr3_aa: CASSLDRSRDGTQYF
d_call: -
v_call: TRBV11-2
cdr3_length: 15
j_call: TRBJ2-5

cdr3_aa: CAWSPQPGTGTYQPQHF
d_call: TRBD1
v_call: TRBV30
cdr3_length: 17
j_call: TRBJ1-5

cdr3_aa: CASRQGAGGYTF
d_call: TRBD1
v_call: TRBV6-4
cdr3_length: 12
j_call: TRBJ1-2

cdr3_aa: CASSNQEPHRAFF
d_call: -
v_call: TRBV28
cdr3_length: 13
j_call: TRBJ1-1

cdr3_aa: CASRPVGTGGQVGAFF
d_call: TRBD1
v_call: TRBV2
cdr3_length: 16
j_call: TRBJ1-1

cdr3_aa: CASSLGGGETQYF
d_call: -
v_call: TRBV7-2
cdr3_length: 13
j_call: TRBJ2-5

cdr3_aa: CAPGKTSGEQYF
d_call: -
v_call: TRBV24-1
cdr3_length: 12
j_call: TRBJ2-7

cdr3_aa: CASSVWQYGYTF
d_call: -
v_call: TRBV2
cdr3_length: 12
j_call: TRBJ1-2

cdr3_aa: CASSLWTGLNTEAFF
d_call: TRBD1
v_call: TRBV13
cdr3_length: 15
j_call: TRBJ1-1

cdr3_aa: CASRGTSGTTDTQYF
d_call: TRBD2
v_call: TRBV11-3
cdr3_length: 15
j_call: TRBJ2-3

cdr3_aa: CAAQPGAGNTIYF
d_call: -
v_call: TRBV19
cdr3_length: 13
j_call: TRBJ1-3

cdr3_aa: CSASIWQGARGYTF
d_call: TRBD1
v_call: TRBV20-1
cdr3_length: 14
j_call: TRBJ1-2

cdr3_aa: CASAVGDRNYEQYF
d_call: TRBD1
v_call: TRBV6-5
cdr3_length: 14
j_call: TRBJ2-7

cdr3_aa: CASSLTRDRGNTIYF
d_call: TRBD1
v_call: TRBV7-9
cdr3_length: 15
j_call: TRBJ1-3

cdr3_aa: CASSLSRGAGEDTQYF
d_call: -
v_call: TRBV7-2
cdr3_length: 16
j_call: TRBJ2-3

cdr3_aa: CAISPGESNQPQHF
d_call: -
v_call: TRBV10-3
cdr3_length: 14
j_call: TRBJ1-5

cdr3_aa: CASSSGGKTYNEQFF
d_call: TRBD2
v_call: TRBV5-1
cdr3_length: 15
j_call: TRBJ2-1

cdr3_aa: CASSQEGTGLEAFF
d_call: TRBD1
v_call: TRBV3-1/TRBV3-2
cdr3_length: 14
j_call: TRBJ1-1

cdr3_aa: CASSFAGDSNQPQHF
d_call: -
v_call: TRBV6-5
cdr3_length: 15
j_call: TRBJ1-5

cdr3_aa: CASSSQGANYGYTF
d_call: TRBD1
v_call: TRBV7-9
cdr3_length: 14
j_call: TRBJ1-2

cdr3_aa: CASSYPTEPWAHEQFF
d_call: -
v_call: TRBV6-6
cdr3_length: 16
j_call: TRBJ2-1